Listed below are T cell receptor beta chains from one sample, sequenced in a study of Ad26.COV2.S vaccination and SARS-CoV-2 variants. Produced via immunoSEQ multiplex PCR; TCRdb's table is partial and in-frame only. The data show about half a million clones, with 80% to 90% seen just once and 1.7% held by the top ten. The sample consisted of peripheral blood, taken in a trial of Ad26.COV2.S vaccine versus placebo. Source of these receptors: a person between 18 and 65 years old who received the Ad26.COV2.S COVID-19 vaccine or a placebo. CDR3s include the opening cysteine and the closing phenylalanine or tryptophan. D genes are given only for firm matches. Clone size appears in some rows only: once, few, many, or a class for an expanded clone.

CDR3 protein: CASSFSGGGNNSPLHF; CDR3 DNA: TGTGCCAGCAGCTTTTCAGGGGGAGGAAATAATTCACCCCTCCACTTT; V gene: TRBV7-9; J gene: TRBJ1-6; clone size: few; D gene: TRBD1
CDR3 protein: CASSFGGRQPQHF; CDR3 DNA: TGTGCCAGCAGTTTCGGGGGGCGGCAGCCCCAGCATTTT; V gene: TRBV27; J gene: TRBJ1-5; clone size: once; D gene: .
CDR3 protein: CASSSRGRTLYGYTF; CDR3 DNA: TGTGCCAGCAGTTCCAGGGGAAGGACCCTCTATGGCTACACCTTC; V gene: TRBV6-2/TRBV6-3; J gene: TRBJ1-2; clone size: .; D gene: .
CDR3 protein: CASSPSGSVFYEQYF; CDR3 DNA: TGTGCCAGCAGCCCCAGCGGGAGCGTCTTCTACGAGCAGTACTTC; V gene: TRBV9; J gene: TRBJ2-7; clone size: .; D gene: TRBD2
CDR3 protein: CASSLGRAQQYF; CDR3 DNA: TGTGCCAGCAGCTTGGGAAGGGCCCAGCAGTACTTC; V gene: TRBV5-4; J gene: TRBJ2-7; clone size: .; D gene: .
CDR3 protein: CAWGGVGGYTF; CDR3 DNA: TGTGCCTGGGGCGGCGTCGGGGGCTACACCTTC; V gene: TRBV30; J gene: TRBJ1-2; clone size: .; D gene: .
CDR3 protein: CASSLASPLGRGELFF; CDR3 DNA: TGTGCCAGCAGCTTAGCGAGTCCTCTGGGGCGCGGGGAGCTGTTTTTT; V gene: TRBV7-6; J gene: TRBJ2-2; clone size: .; D gene: .
CDR3 protein: CASSAGWTSVWTGELFF; CDR3 DNA: TGTGCCAGCAGCGCCGGCTGGACTAGCGTATGGACCGGGGAGCTGTTTTTT; V gene: TRBV9; J gene: TRBJ2-2; clone size: .; D gene: TRBD2
CDR3 protein: CASSSPGSYNSPLHF; CDR3 DNA: TGTGCCAGCAGCTCTCCGGGATCCTATAATTCACCCCTCCACTTT; V gene: TRBV7-9; J gene: TRBJ1-6; clone size: .; D gene: .
CDR3 protein: CASKNQETQYF; CDR3 DNA: TGTGCCAGCAAGAACCAAGAGACCCAGTACTTC; V gene: TRBV2; J gene: TRBJ2-5; clone size: .; D gene: .
CDR3 protein: CASSPPQGRYEQYF; CDR3 DNA: TGTGCCAGCAGTCCCCCACAGGGGCGATACGAGCAGTACTTC; V gene: TRBV6-2/TRBV6-3; J gene: TRBJ2-7; clone size: .; D gene: TRBD1
CDR3 protein: CASSYSYGEAFF; CDR3 DNA: TGTGCCAGCAGTTACTCTTACGGAGAGGCGTTTTTT; V gene: TRBV6-2/TRBV6-3; J gene: TRBJ2-2; clone size: .; D gene: .
CDR3 protein: CASVGDRLPSGNTIYF; CDR3 DNA: TGTGCCAGCGTGGGGGACAGATTACCCTCTGGAAACACCATATATTTT; V gene: TRBV2; J gene: TRBJ1-3; clone size: .; D gene: TRBD1
CDR3 protein: CASSLNSWGPYEQYF; CDR3 DNA: TGTGCCAGCAGCTTAAATTCCTGGGGACCCTACGAGCAGTACTTC; V gene: TRBV7-3; J gene: TRBJ2-7; clone size: few; D gene: .
CDR3 protein: CASSRTALSYNEQFF; CDR3 DNA: TGTGCCAGTAGCCGGACAGCCCTCTCCTACAATGAGCAGTTCTTC; V gene: TRBV19; J gene: TRBJ2-1; clone size: .; D gene: .
CDR3 protein: CASGWTEFYEQYF; CDR3 DNA: TGTGCCAGCGGATGGACAGAATTCTACGAGCAGTACTTC; V gene: TRBV2; J gene: TRBJ2-7; clone size: .; D gene: .
CDR3 protein: CASSLDLLGDGLNTEAFF; CDR3 DNA: TGTGCCAGCAGCTTAGATCTCCTGGGGGACGGGTTGAACACTGAAGCTTTCTTT; V gene: TRBV11-3; J gene: TRBJ1-1; clone size: .; D gene: .
CDR3 protein: CATSRAGLDYNEQFF; CDR3 DNA: TGTGCCACCAGCAGAGCGGGGCTGGATTACAATGAGCAGTTCTTC; V gene: TRBV15; J gene: TRBJ2-1; clone size: .; D gene: .
CDR3 protein: CASSSGGRGWETQYF; CDR3 DNA: TGTGCCAGCAGCTCCGGGGGGCGCGGGTGGGAGACCCAGTACTTC; V gene: TRBV7-8; J gene: TRBJ2-5; clone size: .; D gene: .
CDR3 protein: CASRPFAGDSYNEQFF; CDR3 DNA: TGTGCCAGTAGACCTTTTGCGGGAGACTCCTACAATGAGCAGTTCTTC; V gene: TRBV19; J gene: TRBJ2-1; clone size: once; D gene: TRBD2
CDR3 protein: CASRAGNSPLHF; CDR3 DNA: TGTGCCAGCCGCGCGGGAAATTCACCCCTCCACTTT; V gene: TRBV27; J gene: TRBJ1-6; clone size: .; D gene: .
CDR3 protein: CASSLPPGGDNEQFF; CDR3 DNA: TGTGCCAGCAGCTTACCGCCGGGGGGAGACAATGAGCAGTTCTTC; V gene: TRBV5-6; J gene: TRBJ2-1; clone size: .; D gene: TRBD2
CDR3 protein: CASSSGVPPYEQYF; CDR3 DNA: TGTGCCAGCAGTTCCGGGGTCCCCCCCTACGAGCAGTACTTC; V gene: TRBV2; J gene: TRBJ2-7; clone size: .; D gene: .
CDR3 protein: CASGPQGKAEAFF; CDR3 DNA: TGTGCCAGCGGGCCCCAGGGGAAAGCTGAAGCTTTCTTT; V gene: TRBV12-3/TRBV12-4; J gene: TRBJ1-1; clone size: .; D gene: .
CDR3 protein: CASSLGTGGAEAFF; CDR3 DNA: TGTGCCAGCAGTTTAGGCACGGGAGGGGCTGAAGCTTTCTTT; V gene: TRBV28; J gene: TRBJ1-1; clone size: .; D gene: .
CDR3 protein: CASSRGLPFYNEQFF; CDR3 DNA: TGTGCCAGCAGCCGGGGACTACCGTTTTACAATGAGCAGTTCTTC; V gene: TRBV14; J gene: TRBJ2-1; clone size: .; D gene: TRBD2
CDR3 protein: CAWRRTTGTDTQYF; CDR3 DNA: TGTGCCTGGAGGAGAACAACGGGGACAGATACGCAGTATTTT; V gene: TRBV30; J gene: TRBJ2-3; clone size: .; D gene: .
CDR3 protein: CAIKRGDTEAFF; CDR3 DNA: TGTGCCATCAAGCGCGGGGACACTGAAGCTTTCTTT; V gene: TRBV10-3; J gene: TRBJ1-1; clone size: .; D gene: .
CDR3 protein: CASSFGAPQETQYF; CDR3 DNA: TGTGCCAGCAGCTTTGGAGCACCCCAAGAGACCCAGTACTTC; V gene: TRBV7-9; J gene: TRBJ2-5; clone size: .; D gene: .
CDR3 protein: CASSDSNGQETQYF; CDR3 DNA: TGTGCCAGCAGTGACAGTAACGGTCAAGAGACCCAGTACTTC; V gene: TRBV6-4; J gene: TRBJ2-5; clone size: .; D gene: .
CDR3 protein: CASRVTGTNTEAFF; CDR3 DNA: TGTGCCAGTAGGGTGACAGGTACTAACACTGAAGCTTTCTTT; V gene: TRBV19; J gene: TRBJ1-1; clone size: few; D gene: .
CDR3 protein: CAISDPGRNTEAFF; CDR3 DNA: TGTGCCATCAGTGACCCGGGACGGAACACTGAAGCTTTCTTT; V gene: TRBV10-3; J gene: TRBJ1-1; clone size: .; D gene: .
CDR3 protein: CASSWTGGGRNEQFF; CDR3 DNA: TGTGCCAGCAGTTGGACAGGGGGAGGAAGGAATGAGCAGTTCTTC; V gene: TRBV27; J gene: TRBJ2-1; clone size: .; D gene: TRBD1
CDR3 protein: CASSPDRGFLETQYF; CDR3 DNA: TGTGCCAGCAGCCCCGACAGGGGCTTTCTAGAGACCCAGTACTTC; V gene: TRBV6-5; J gene: TRBJ2-5; clone size: .; D gene: TRBD1
CDR3 protein: CASRRETGGGNTIYF; CDR3 DNA: TGTGCCAGCAGGAGAGAAACAGGGGGAGGAAACACCATATATTTT; V gene: TRBV6-5; J gene: TRBJ1-3; clone size: .; D gene: TRBD1
CDR3 protein: CASSRTSGTTNEQFF; CDR3 DNA: TGCGCCAGCAGTCGGACTAGCGGCACTACCAATGAGCAGTTCTTC; V gene: TRBV5-1; J gene: TRBJ2-1; clone size: .; D gene: TRBD2
CDR3 protein: CASSATSGGPSSYNEQFF; CDR3 DNA: TGTGCCAGCAGTGCGACTAGCGGGGGACCAAGCTCCTACAATGAGCAGTTCTTC; V gene: TRBV7-9; J gene: TRBJ2-1; clone size: .; D gene: TRBD2
CDR3 protein: CASGTSTGVYF; CDR3 DNA: TGTGCCAGCGGGACGAGTACAGGGGTCTACTTC; V gene: TRBV12-3/TRBV12-4; J gene: TRBJ2-5; clone size: .; D gene: TRBD1
CDR3 protein: CASLKQGDGSGPQHF; CDR3 DNA: TGTGCCAGCTTAAAACAGGGGGACGGCTCGGGACCCCAGCATTTT; V gene: TRBV6-5; J gene: TRBJ1-5; clone size: .; D gene: TRBD1
CDR3 protein: CASSPTGLNDQPQHF; CDR3 DNA: TGTGCCAGCTCCCCGACAGGGTTAAATGATCAGCCCCAGCATTTT; V gene: TRBV18; J gene: TRBJ1-5; clone size: .; D gene: TRBD1
CDR3 protein: CASSEPDRDNSYEQYF; CDR3 DNA: TGTGCCAGCAGCGAACCGGACAGAGACAACTCCTACGAGCAGTACTTC; V gene: TRBV21-1; J gene: TRBJ2-7; clone size: once; D gene: .
CDR3 protein: CASSQLLSGGYSYNEQFF; CDR3 DNA: TGTGCCAGCAGCCAACTCCTCAGCGGGGGTTACTCCTACAATGAGCAGTTCTTC; V gene: TRBV14; J gene: TRBJ2-1; clone size: .; D gene: TRBD2
CDR3 protein: CSVEGVASPYNEQFF; CDR3 DNA: TGCAGCGTTGAAGGGGTAGCGAGCCCCTACAATGAGCAGTTCTTC; V gene: TRBV29-1; J gene: TRBJ2-1; clone size: .; D gene: .